This T cell receptor beta chain was recorded in a study of shared clonotypes between healthy human individuals. Study observations and caveats: A limitation of the genetic and exposure-history diversity represented arose from few donors. Deeper or shallower sequencing was expected to change how clonotypes are shared among donors.

V lost 3 bases, J lost 0 bases, and 13 bases lay in between. This CDR3 has 16 residues. Germline lookup yields CDR1 LGHNA and CDR2 YNFKEQ. In regard to this clone: Its antigen is undetermined. It may be a read error: a sequence one base away is much more abundant.

Input per replicate PCR of unsorted PBMC was 300 ng DNA, corresponding to tens of thousands of T cell genomes. With ten immunoSEQ deep assay plates, unsorted PBMC DNA underwent sequencing. Sequenced by immunoSEQ multiplex PCR; TCRdb stores in-frame clones only, minus some. This sample carries roughly 500,000 clones, roughly three quarters of them seen once, and the ten largest clones take approximately 13%. The TCR sequence derives from a woman aged 40-49 years in good health. Some clones in this sample may be carry-over from other donors' samples. The chain recombines TRBV4-2 with TRBJ2-3; perhaps TRBD1 as D (6 bases). Source material: PBMCs. The CDR3 here is CASSQGATTSTDTQYF. CDR3 bases: TGTGCCAGCAGCCAGGGGGCTACCACTAGCACAGATACGCAGTATTTT.